Given below is one T cell receptor beta chain in context. Everyone who took part was about 18 to 90 years old, and they came from 24 US areas. The protocol was immunoSEQ multiplex PCR, while the TCRdb copy is restricted to in-frame clones and leaves out a portion. The top ten hold under 20% of the sample, which has approximately 220,000 clones, 85% seen once. The data were obtained in a study of blood T cell repertoires in COVID-19. About the study: T cells, B-cell-depleted T cells, or PBMCs provided the cDNA or gDNA that served as material.

Germline V gives CDR1 LGHNA, CDR2 YNFKEQ. There are 16 residues in the CDR3. V was shortened by 0 bases and J by 4 bases, with 13 bases between the two germline ends. This clonotype was obtained from a man aged 40-55 years who had recovered from COVID-19. J is TRBJ2-1 and V is TRBV4-2, with D perhaps TRBD1 (6 bases). The source material was PBMCs or T cells enriched from blood (not recorded which). The CDR3 DNA follows: TGTGCCAGCAGCCAAGATCCGGCAGGGGCATACAATGAGCAGTTCTTC. Translating gives CASSQDPAGAYNEQFF.